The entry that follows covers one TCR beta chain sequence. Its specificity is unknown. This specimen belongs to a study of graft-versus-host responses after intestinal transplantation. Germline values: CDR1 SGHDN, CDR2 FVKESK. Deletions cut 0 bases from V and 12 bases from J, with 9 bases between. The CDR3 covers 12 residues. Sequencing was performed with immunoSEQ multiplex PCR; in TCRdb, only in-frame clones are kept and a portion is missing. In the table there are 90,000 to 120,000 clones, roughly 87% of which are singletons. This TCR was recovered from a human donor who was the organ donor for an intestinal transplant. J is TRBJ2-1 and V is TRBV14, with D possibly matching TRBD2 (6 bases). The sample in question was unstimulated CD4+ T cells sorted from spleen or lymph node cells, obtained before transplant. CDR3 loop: CASSQDRRGQFF. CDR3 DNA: TGTGCCAGCAGCCAAGACAGGAGGGGGCAGTTCTTC.